One and the same sample provided the 32 T cell receptor beta chains below, sequenced in a study of graft-versus-host responses after intestinal transplantation. Data came from immunoSEQ multiplex PCR; TCRdb stores just in-frame clones and leaves some out. This sample has about 19,000 clones, with roughly 87% found just once. The source material was PBMCs, sampled 14 days after transplant. All receptors derive from a human patient who received an intestinal transplant, so some T cells may come from the graft donor.

This clone appeared a single time. The chain recombines TRBV27 with TRBJ1-4; D is possibly TRBD1 (5 bases). V lost 6 bases and J lost 0, with 17 bases in between. The CDR3 loop spans 17 amino acids. Per the germline V gene, CDR1 is MNHEY and CDR2 is SMNVEV (reference sequence). CDR3 DNA: TGTGCCAGCAGACTGGGGGGGAGTGAAGCAACTAATGAAAAACTGTTTTTT. It encodes CASRLGGSEATNEKLFF.

This sequence joins TRBV14 and TRBJ2-7, with D maybe TRBD2 (6 bases). This CDR3 comprises 14 residues. Trimming removed 5 bases at V and 7 bases at J, with 18 bases between. CDR1 and CDR2 from the germline V gene are SGHDN and FVKESK. The CDR3 loop is CASSYGTPFWEQYF. In DNA, the CDR3 is TGTGCCAGCAGCTACGGGACTCCCTTCTGGGAGCAGTACTTC. The complete variable domain, with remaining parts taken from reference TRBV14 and TRBJ2-7, reads EAGVTQFPSHSVIEKGQTVTLRCDPISGHDNLYWYRRVMGKEIKFLLHFVKESKQDESGMPNNRFLAERTGGTYSTLKVQPAELEDSGVYFCASSYGTPFWEQYFGPGTRLTVT.

The chain recombines TRBV27 with TRBJ1-1; D is uncertain. The V end was cut by 3 bases, the J end by 5 bases, with 13 bases between. The germline V gene has CDR1 MNHEY and CDR2 SMNVEV (reference sequence). This CDR3 contains 14 residues. The chain's CDR3 is CASSLGGTATEAFF. In DNA, the CDR3 is TGTGCCAGCAGTTTGGGCGGTACGGCGACTGAAGCTTTCTTT.

This clone was found once. The sample contains more than one DNA sequence encoding this CDR3. J is TRBJ2-1 and V is TRBV9; D could derive from TRBD1 or TRBD2 (5 bases each). V lost 0 bases, J lost 8 bases, and 12 bases lay in between. The CDR3 covers 14 residues. The germline CDR1 and CDR2 sequences are SGDLS and YYNGEE. The CDR3 spells CASSVGQGADEQFF. Written as DNA, the CDR3 is TGTGCCAGCAGCGTAGGGCAGGGAGCGGATGAGCAGTTCTTC.

The rearrangement joins TRBV30 to TRBJ1-2, with 10 bases identical to TRBD1. The length of the CDR3 is 13 residues. The germline V gene has CDR1 GTSNPN and CDR2 SVGIG (reference sequence). V lost 0 bases and J lost 6; bases outside the gene matches: 1. Here the CDR3 DNA reads TGTGCCTGGAGTGTTGGGACAGGGGATGGCTACACCTTC. Translated: CAWSVGTGDGYTF.

The CDR3, as DNA: TGTGCCAGCAATCGGGGGATGAACACTGAAGCTTTCTTT. This translates into CASNRGMNTEAFF. The chain links TRBV5-6 to TRBJ1-1; tentatively, D is TRBD1 (5 bases). Germline V gives CDR1 SGHDT, CDR2 YYEEEE. V was cut by 6 bases and J by 0 bases, with 9 bases left in between. CDR3 length equals 13 residues.

The chain links TRBV19 to TRBJ2-1; TRBD1 matches at 11 bases. From germline, CDR1 is LNHDA and CDR2 SQIVND (reference sequence). The CDR3 length is 12 residues. The trim removed 8 bases at V and 6 bases at J, leaving 0 bases unmatched. For the CDR3, the DNA is TGTGCCAGTGGGACAGGGGGCAATGAGCAGTTCTTC. Its protein product is CASGTGGNEQFF.

The gene calls are TRBV5-1 and TRBJ2-1; D remains unclear. V lost 5 bases, J lost 7 bases, and 10 bases lay in between. The CDR3 runs 12 residues. Germline CDR1 is SGHRS and CDR2 is YFSETQ. Here the CDR3 DNA reads TGCGCCAGCAGGTCCGACTCAAATGAGCAGTTCTTC. Residues: CASRSDSNEQFF.

The chain is built from TRBV11-1 and TRBJ2-3, with unresolved D. The CDR3 runs 16 residues. Germline V gives CDR1 SGHAT, CDR2 FQDESV (reference sequence). V lost 5 bases to trimming and J lost 2 bases, with 17 bases between them. The CDR3 sequence: CASSTPPGRTTDTQYF. The CDR3 DNA follows: TGTGCCAGCAGCACTCCTCCAGGACGGACCACAGATACGCAGTATTTT. Drawing the rest from reference TRBV11-1 and TRBJ2-3, the complete variable domain is EAEVAQSPRYKITEKSQAVAFWCDPISGHATLYWYRQILGQGPELLVQFQDESVVDDSQLPKDRFSAERLKGVDSTLKIQPAELGDSAMYLCASSTPPGRTTDTQYFGPGTRLTVL.

V and J are TRBV6-5 and TRBJ2-7, with D unclear. The CDR3 is 14 residues long. V was trimmed by 2 bases and J by 0 bases, leaving 8 bases between them. Looked up from germline, CDR1 is MNHEY and CDR2 is SVGAGI. The CDR3 region has the DNA TGTGCCAGCAGTTACCTTTCGAACTCCTACGAGCAGTACTTC. This encodes CASSYLSNSYEQYF.

The chain employs TRBV6-6 and TRBJ1-4, with unresolved D. V lost 5 bases to trimming and J lost 7 bases, with 8 bases between them. The germline V gene has CDR1 MNHNY and CDR2 SVGAGI (reference sequence). The CDR3 loop spans 12 amino acids. The CDR3 nucleotides are TGTGCCAGCAGTCCCGACGGTGAAAAACTGTTTTTT. This sequence encodes CASSPDGEKLFF.

This clone was found once. The chain recombines TRBV6-6 with TRBJ2-2; D possibly uses TRBD1 or TRBD2 (6 bases each). This CDR3 has 14 amino acids. Germline V gene sequence: CDR1 MNHNY, CDR2 SVGAGI (reference sequence). V shed 5 bases and J shed 2 bases, with 9 bases lying between them. CDR3 loop: CASSAGQNTGELFF. The CDR3 coding sequence is TGTGCCAGCAGTGCGGGACAAAACACCGGGGAGCTGTTTTTT.

This chain links TRBV5-4 with TRBJ2-3; maybe TRBD2 (6 bases). Germline V CDR1 and CDR2: SGHNT, YYREEE (reference sequence). V was clipped by 3 bases and J by 6 bases, with 14 bases between them. This CDR3 is built from 14 residues. CDR3 bases: TGTGCCAGCAGCTCCGGCCGGGGGTCTGATACGCAGTATTTT. Translation gives CASSSGRGSDTQYF.

The chain combines TRBV27 with TRBJ2-5, with 8 bases fitting TRBD2. The J call is in doubt because the DNA end fits TRBJ2-7 better. CDR3 length: 16 amino acids. The germline V gene encodes CDR1 MNHEY and CDR2 SMNVEV (reference sequence). The chain's CDR3 is CASSGLSGGLVYEQYF. The CDR3 DNA sequence: TGTGCCAGCAGTGGGCTTTCGGGGGGGCTTGTATACGAGCAGTACTTC.

This clone was observed once. V and J are TRBV2 and TRBJ2-3; D assignment may be TRBD1 or TRBD2 (9 bases each). The CDR3 totals 19 residues. V was clipped by 4 bases and J by 2 bases, with 25 bases between them. Germline V gene lookup returns CDR1 SNHLY and CDR2 FYNNEI. The CDR3 here is CASSGQGGTSLLYTDTQYF. The CDR3 DNA sequence: TGTGCCAGCAGTGGACAGGGGGGGACTAGCCTTCTTTACACAGATACGCAGTATTTT.

The chain joins TRBV7-9 to TRBJ2-1; D tentatively reads TRBD1 or TRBD2 (5 bases each). Germline V gene lookup returns CDR1 SEHNR and CDR2 FQNEAQ (reference sequence). The CDR3 contains 15 residues. Trimming shortened V by 1 base and J by 10 bases, and 17 bases separated the two germline ends. The CDR3 region is CASSLVKPNRDEQFF. In nucleotides, the CDR3 is TGTGCCAGCAGCTTAGTAAAACCGAACCGGGACGAGCAGTTCTTC.

This sequence joins TRBV4-1 and TRBJ2-3; 12 positions agree with TRBD2. The germline gives CDR1 MGHRA, CDR2 YSYEKL. The CDR3 has 19 residues. The V and J ends lost 1 base and 6 bases, in that order; junction bases with no gene match: 14. The CDR3 here is CASSQVPILAGGLLDTQYF. As DNA, the CDR3 is TGCGCCAGCAGCCAAGTACCAATTCTAGCGGGGGGGCTTCTGGATACGCAGTATTTT.

This clone was seen only once. The rearrangement uses TRBV5-1 and TRBJ2-2; D unclear. Between the trimmed V and J ends, which lost 2 bases and 6 bases, there was a span of 14 bases. The germline gives CDR1 SGHRS, CDR2 YFSETQ. This CDR3 contains 15 residues. The CDR3 loop reads CASSFGSSSPGELFF. The DNA of the CDR3 is TGCGCCAGCAGCTTTGGTTCTAGTAGTCCCGGGGAGCTGTTTTTT.

The chain carries TRBV10-3 and TRBJ2-3; D is possibly TRBD2 (5 bases). Germline V gene data show CDR1 as ENHRY and CDR2 as SYGVKD. Trimming pared 3 bases from V and 9 bases from J, leaving 13 bases between. The CDR3 extends over 13 amino acids. CDR3 in DNA: TGTGCCATCAGTGACTCGACTATGGAGACGCAGTATTTT. This codes for CAISDSTMETQYF.

The chain carries TRBV11-2 and TRBJ1-1; D is unresolved. Deletions cut 7 bases from V and 2 bases from J, with 14 bases between. The CDR3 is 14 amino acids. Germline V lookup: CDR1 SGHAT, CDR2 FQNNGV. The CDR3 protein is CASTLQRSNTEAFF. CDR3 coding DNA: TGTGCCAGCACCCTTCAGCGATCCAACACTGAAGCTTTCTTT. Together with reference TRBV11-2 and TRBJ1-1, the CDR3 gives the full variable domain: EAGVAQSPRYKIIEKRQSVAFWCNPISGHATLYWYQQILGQGPKLLIQFQNNGVVDDSQLPKDRFSAERLKGVDSTLKIQPAKLEDSAVYLCASTLQRSNTEAFFGQGTRLTVV.

The chain joins TRBV4-1 to TRBJ2-1, with D tentatively TRBD1 (6 bases). The V gene lost 0 bases and the J gene lost 2 bases, with 8 bases spanning the gap. The germline V gene encodes CDR1 MGHRA and CDR2 YSYEKL. The CDR3 has 15 amino acids. CDR3 protein: CASSQETGTYNEQFF. The CDR3 DNA reads TGCGCCAGCAGCCAAGAAACAGGGACCTACAATGAGCAGTTCTTC.

A few counts support this clone. The rearrangement links TRBV30 to TRBJ1-3, with D perhaps TRBD1 (5 bases). This CDR3 has 13 amino acids. Trimming pared 0 bases from V and 3 bases from J, leaving 6 bases between. Germline-derived CDR1 and CDR2 are GTSNPN and SVGIG (reference sequence). CDR3 DNA: TGTGCCTGGAGTGTAGGGGTTGGAAACACCATATATTTT. Its translation: CAWSVGVGNTIYF. Full variable domain (outside the CDR3, taken from reference TRBV30 and TRBJ1-3): SQTIHQWPATLVQPVGSPLSLECTVEGTSNPNLYWYRQAAGRGLQLLFYSVGIGQISSEVPQNLSASRPQDRQFILSSKKLLLSDSGFYLCAWSVGVGNTIYFGEGSWLTVV.

About this clone: The junction departs from the called germline gene at one end, perhaps through a read error. The rearrangement links TRBV7-6 to TRBJ2-7, with 9 nucleotides matching TRBD2. The length of the CDR3 is 15 residues. Germline CDR1 SGHVS, CDR2 FNYEAQ. CDR3 DNA sequence: TGTGCCAGCAGCCCGGGGCGGGAGGGCTCCAACGAGCAGTACTTC. Translated, it gives CASSPGREGSNEQYF.

The chain employs TRBV19 and TRBJ1-6, with 9 bases aligning to TRBD1. This CDR3 comprises 15 residues. V was pared by 3 bases and J by 9 bases, with 6 bases of the junction left unmatched. Germline V gene lookup returns CDR1 LNHDA and CDR2 SQIVND (reference sequence). In DNA form, the CDR3 reads TGTGCCAGTAGTATCATGGACAGGGGAGGTTCACCCCTCCACTTT. Its protein product is CASSIMDRGGSPLHF.

In this sample, this clone turned up once. This chain uses TRBV6-1 with TRBJ2-3; D unresolved. Germline values: CDR1 MNHNS, CDR2 SASEGT. This CDR3 is built from 17 residues. V dropped 1 base and J dropped 0 bases, with 14 bases sitting between them. CDR3 residues: CASSEEVFDLSTDTQYF. DNA for the CDR3: TGTGCCAGCAGTGAAGAGGTATTCGACCTTAGCACAGATACGCAGTATTTT.

This clone was found a few times. The chain combines TRBV12-5 with TRBJ2-5, with 8 bases matching TRBD1. This CDR3 spans 13 amino acids. V lost 5 bases to trimming and J lost 4 bases; unmatched junction nucleotides: 3. Germline V CDR1 and CDR2: LGHNT, FRNRAP. The CDR3 DNA reads TGTGCTAGTGGTCCAACAGGGGGAGAGACCCAGTACTTC. Translating it yields CASGPTGGETQYF.

This clone was recorded only once. J is TRBJ1-3 and V is TRBV7-3, with TRBD1 as a possible D gene (5 bases). The germline CDR1 and CDR2 sequences are SGHTA and FQGTGA. Trimming shortened V by 1 base and J by 0 bases, and 13 bases separated the two germline ends. CDR3 size: 17 residues. The CDR3: CASSLIEGLSSGNTIYF. The CDR3 DNA follows: TGTGCCAGCAGCTTAATTGAGGGGCTTAGCTCTGGAAACACCATATATTTT.

This clone was seen only a few times. The rearrangement links TRBV19 to TRBJ2-2, with D tentatively TRBD1 (5 bases). Germline-derived CDR1 and CDR2 are LNHDA and SQIVND (reference sequence). Trimming took 5 bases from V and 5 from J, leaving 9 bases between them. The CDR3 contains 13 residues. The CDR3 coding sequence is TGTGCCAGTAGTTCGACAGTAACCGGGGAGCTGTTTTTT. It specifies CASSSTVTGELFF.

This clone has just one count. J is TRBJ2-1 and V is TRBV19; TRBD2 matches 9 bases. The CDR3 extends over 16 amino acids. Germline CDR1 and CDR2: LNHDA and SQIVND (reference sequence). V gave up 0 bases and J gave up 7 bases; unmatched junction bases: 7. CDR3 coding DNA: TGTGCCAGTAGTATAGAAAGACTAGCGGCGACTAATGAGCAGTTCTTC. It translates to CASSIERLAATNEQFF.

CDR3 loop: CASSESDSNQPQHF. The DNA of the CDR3 is TGTGCCAGCAGTGAATCCGATAGCAATCAGCCCCAGCATTTT. The chain recombines TRBV2 with TRBJ1-5; D not resolved. This CDR3 is 14 amino acids long. Per the germline V gene, CDR1 is SNHLY and CDR2 is FYNNEI. V was cut by 2 bases and J by 0 bases, with 5 bases left in between.

The chain couples TRBV28 to TRBJ1-5; 7 bases agree with TRBD1. V dropped 7 bases and J dropped 4; count of bases not matched to a gene: 7. The CDR3 extends over 14 amino acids. Looked up from germline, CDR1 is MDHEN and CDR2 is SYDVKM. The CDR3 DNA follows: TGTGCCAGCAACGGAGGGGGCAGGAATCAGCCCCAGCATTTT. Protein product: CASNGGGRNQPQHF.

The rearrangement uses TRBV4-1 and TRBJ2-1, with a possible D match to TRBD1 (6 bases). CDR1 and CDR2 from the germline V gene are MGHRA and YSYEKL. The CDR3 has 15 amino acids. V was cut by 3 bases and J by 4 bases, with 13 bases left in between. This CDR3 is CASSQTDRNYNEQFF. The DNA of the CDR3 is TGCGCCAGCAGCCAGACCGACAGGAATTACAATGAGCAGTTCTTC.